One T cell receptor beta chain is described in this entry. Germline-derived CDR1 and CDR2 are SGHTA and FQGTGA. The length of the CDR3 is 14 residues. The data stem from a study of monozygotic twins with inflammatory bowel disease. Via template switching, UMIs carrying a 6-nucleotide sample barcode were introduced. Amplification of TCRalpha and TCRbeta cDNA involved two nested PCRs that ran for about 15 and 9 cycles. TCRdb re-analyzed the 5' RACE reads; it lists each CDR3 protein once, without DNA. Its clone listing holds around 220,000 distinct CDR3 sequences. The receptor was derived from a human donor with ulcerative colitis or Crohn's disease, or a healthy co-twin of an affected twin (not recorded which). The material sequenced was blood. J is TRBJ2-1 and V is TRBV7-3. The CDR3 spells CASSSGSPYNEQFF.